A single sample is the source of the 30 T cell receptor beta chains below, sequenced in a study of control samples from healthy donors and cancer patients. The assay was immunoSEQ multiplex PCR, and TCRdb's table has in-frame clones only and misses some. The repertoire holds approximately 92,000 clones, with about 92% as singletons. Sequencing was carried out using blood. The source of these receptors is a woman aged 25 to 39 in good health.

V gene TRBV18 combines with J gene TRBJ1-1; D ambiguous. The CDR3 totals 13 residues. Per the germline V gene, CDR1 is KGHSH and CDR2 is LQKENI. The V end was cut by 3 bases, the J end by 3 bases, with 8 bases between. CDR3 sequence (DNA): TGTGCCAGCTCACCTGACGGCTACACTGAAGCTTTCTTT. This sequence encodes CASSPDGYTEAFF.

The J gene is TRBJ2-1, the V gene TRBV21-1; whether TRBD2, the table's D call, matches the DNA was not checked. TRBV21-1 is a pseudogene locus. This CDR3 contains 16 residues. CDR3 protein: CASSTGLAGAGREQFF. The DNA of the CDR3 is TGTGCCAGCAGCACGGGACTAGCGGGGGCTGGCCGAGAGCAGTTCTTC.

The DNA of the CDR3 is TGTGCCAGCAGTTCGCAGGGCGGGTGGAGCAATCAGCCCCAGCATTTT. It is translated as CASSSQGGWSNQPQHF. The V call is TRBV2, the J call TRBJ1-5; tentatively, D is TRBD1 (5 bases). The CDR3 covers 16 residues. Germline lookup yields CDR1 SNHLY and CDR2 FYNNEI. Between the trimmed V and J ends, which lost 5 bases and 1 base, there was a span of 15 bases.

The chain employs TRBV28 and TRBJ2-1, with TRBD2 identical over 12 bases. J lost 8 bases, V lost 6 bases, and 11 bases had no gene match. CDR1 MDHEN and CDR2 SYDVKM come from the germline V gene. The CDR3 extends over 16 amino acids. Here the CDR3 reads CASRTRLAGDSDEQFF. The CDR3 DNA is TGTGCCAGCAGAACAAGACTAGCGGGGGACTCAGATGAGCAGTTCTTC.

The rearrangement uses TRBV18 and TRBJ2-2; D uncertain. CDR3 size: 14 residues. Germline assignment: CDR1 KGHSH and CDR2 LQKENI. Trimming cost V 2 bases and J 4 bases, with 8 bases left between them. The CDR3 nucleotides read TGTGCCAGCTCACCAATGGCCGTCACCGGGGAGCTGTTTTTT. Protein product: CASSPMAVTGELFF. Full variable domain (missing parts from reference TRBV18 and TRBJ2-2): NAGVMQNPRHLVRRRGQEARLRCSPMKGHSHVYWYRQLPEEGLKFMVYLQKENIIDESGMPKERFSAEFPKEGPSILRIQQVVRGDSAAYFCASSPMAVTGELFFGEGSRLTVL.

CDR3 sequence (DNA): TGTGCCAGCAGCATAAAGCGGGGGGATATGGATGAGCAGTTCTTC. Its protein is CASSIKRGDMDEQFF. The chain links TRBV7-6 to TRBJ2-1, with 9 nucleotides matching TRBD2. Germline CDR1 is SGHVS and CDR2 is FNYEAQ. CDR3 size: 15 residues. V lost 5 bases and J lost 8; bases outside the gene matches: 10.

V gene TRBV5-5 combines with J gene TRBJ1-5; 7 bases are a match to TRBD1. The germline CDR1 and CDR2 sequences are SGHKS and YYEKEE (reference sequence). V was pared by 1 base and J by 7 bases, with 8 bases of the junction left unmatched. This CDR3 spans 15 amino acids. CDR3 nucleotide sequence: TGTGCCAGCAGCTTGATGGGTAACAGGGGACAGCCCCAGCATTTT. Protein sequence: CASSLMGNRGQPQHF.

The gene calls are TRBV27 and TRBJ2-5; D not resolved. CDR3 length: 17 amino acids. Germline V gene lookup returns CDR1 MNHEY and CDR2 SMNVEV (reference sequence). V dropped 5 bases and J dropped 2 bases, with 21 bases sitting between them. CDR3 DNA: TGTGCCAGCAGTCCCCATCGAAGTACGGGCCAACAAGAGACCCAGTACTTC. This codes for CASSPHRSTGQQETQYF.

This chain connects TRBV10-3 to TRBJ2-1; TRBD1 matches at 12 bases. The CDR3 has 20 amino acids. The germline CDR1 and CDR2 sequences are ENHRY and SYGVKD. Trimming took 0 bases from V and 0 from J; bases not matched to a gene: 9. The CDR3 spells CAISESAGQGALGSYNEQFF. For the CDR3, the DNA is TGTGCCATCAGTGAGTCCGCGGGACAGGGGGCGCTGGGCTCCTACAATGAGCAGTTCTTC.

The chain carries TRBV3-1 (or the pseudogene TRBV3-2) and TRBJ1-3, with D uncertain. Trimming left V 1 base short and J 1 base short, with 11 bases between. Germline V gene data show CDR1 as LGHDT and CDR2 as YNNKEL (reference sequence). CDR3 length: 16 amino acids. The CDR3 DNA reads as TGTGCCAGCAGCCAAGGTGGAGGGTGGTCTGGAAACACCATATATTTT. Translating gives CASSQGGGWSGNTIYF.

V is TRBV30 and J is TRBJ1-3; the D gene is possibly TRBD1 (5 bases). The CDR3 is 18 residues long. The germline V gene has CDR1 GTSNPN and CDR2 SVGIG (reference sequence). Trimming stripped 6 bases from V and 0 bases from J, with 24 bases between. CDR3 in amino acids: CACNPRGPGPYSGNTIYF. In nucleotides, the CDR3 is TGTGCCTGTAATCCTCGGGGACCTGGGCCCTACTCTGGAAACACCATATATTTT.

The chain joins TRBV7-9 to TRBJ1-2; no clear D. Germline V gives CDR1 SEHNR, CDR2 FQNEAQ (reference sequence). V was trimmed by 4 bases and J by 12 bases, leaving 12 bases between them. This CDR3 is 11 amino acids long. The CDR3 protein is CASSSGMDDTF. Here the CDR3 DNA reads TGTGCCAGCAGCTCCGGTATGGACGACACCTTC.

The chain is built from TRBV7-9 and TRBJ2-1; D may be TRBD2 (6 bases). This CDR3 is built from 16 residues. V was shortened by 5 bases and J by 0 bases, with 14 bases between the two germline ends. CDR1 is SEHNR and CDR2 is FQNEAQ in the germline V gene (reference sequence). DNA of the CDR3: TGTGCCAGCAGCCCCACCGCGGGACGCTCCTACAATGAGCAGTTCTTC. Residues: CASSPTAGRSYNEQFF.

The chain uses TRBV5-6 and TRBJ1-1; 7 bases match TRBD1. V shed 0 bases, J shed 6 bases, and the junction held 8 bases outside the gene matches. This CDR3 is built from 15 residues. Germline V gives CDR1 SGHDT, CDR2 YYEEEE. DNA of the CDR3: TGTGCCAGCAGCTTGGGGCTCCGGGACAGATCTGAAGCTTTCTTT. Encoded protein: CASSLGLRDRSEAFF.

The rearrangement links TRBV14 to TRBJ2-7; D perhaps matches TRBD1 (5 bases). The CDR3 consists of 14 residues. CDR1 is SGHDN, CDR2 FVKESK, per germline. V was cut by 0 bases and J by 3 bases, with 9 bases left in between. CDR3 loop: CASSQDLRGYEQYF. The CDR3 nucleotides are TGTGCCAGCAGCCAAGATTTAAGGGGCTACGAGCAGTACTTC. Together with reference TRBV14 and TRBJ2-7, the CDR3 gives the full variable domain: EAGVTQFPSHSVIEKGQTVTLRCDPISGHDNLYWYRRVMGKEIKFLLHFVKESKQDESGMPNNRFLAERTGGTYSTLKVQPAELEDSGVYFCASSQDLRGYEQYFGPGTRLTVT.

J is TRBJ2-6 and V is TRBV5-1; D could derive from TRBD1 or TRBD2 (6 bases each). The CDR3 loop spans 17 amino acids. Germline V gene sequence: CDR1 SGHRS, CDR2 YFSETQ. Between the trimmed V and J ends, which lost 0 bases and 2 bases, there was a span of 12 bases. In DNA form, the CDR3 reads TGCGCCAGCAGCTTGGGTGGAGGGGGTGCTGGGGCCAACGTCCTGACTTTC. It specifies CASSLGGGGAGANVLTF. The whole variable domain, filled in from reference TRBV5-1 and TRBJ2-6, reads KAGVTQTPRYLIKTRGQQVTLSCSPISGHRSVSWYQQTPGQGLQFLFEYFSETQRNKGNFPGRFSGRQFSNSRSEMNVSTLELGDSALYLCASSLGGGGAGANVLTFGAGSRLTVL.

This chain uses TRBV18 with TRBJ2-5; D not certain. This CDR3 spans 14 amino acids. Deletions cut 0 bases from V and 5 bases from J, with 10 bases between. Germline CDR1 is KGHSH and CDR2 is LQKENI. CDR3 sequence reads: CASSPPTGRETQYF. The CDR3 DNA reads as TGTGCCAGCTCACCACCTACGGGTCGGGAGACCCAGTACTTC.

The V call is TRBV3-1 (or the pseudogene TRBV3-2), the J call TRBJ2-2, with TRBD2 matching over 10 bases. J lost 11 bases, V lost 4 bases, and 10 bases had no gene match. Per the germline V gene, CDR1 is LGHDT and CDR2 is YNNKEL (reference sequence). The CDR3 is 15 residues long. In DNA, the CDR3 is TGTGCCAGCAGCCCAACTCTAGCGGGAGTAGGAGAGCTGTTTTTT. Its translation is CASSPTLAGVGELFF.

The V call is TRBV19, the J call TRBJ1-6; 9 positions agree with TRBD1. This CDR3 has 15 residues. Germline V lookup: CDR1 LNHDA, CDR2 SQIVND (reference sequence). J gave up 6 bases and V 6 bases, and 6 bases lay outside the gene matches. As DNA, the CDR3 is TGTGCCAGTAGGCCACAGGGGGCGCGTAATTCACCCCTCCACTTT. Protein product: CASRPQGARNSPLHF.

The J gene is TRBJ2-2, the V gene TRBV9; D might be TRBD2 (5 bases). With 2 bases removed from V and 1 base from J, the gap between germline ends came to 12 bases. This CDR3 is 16 amino acids long. Germline V gene data show CDR1 as SGDLS and CDR2 as YYNGEE. The CDR3 protein is CASSVNTAGNTGELFF. DNA of the CDR3: TGTGCCAGCAGCGTCAATACTGCGGGGAACACCGGGGAGCTGTTTTTT.

The V gene is TRBV9, the J gene TRBJ1-1, with D perhaps matching TRBD1 (6 bases). V lost 3 bases to trimming and J lost 8 bases, with 14 bases between them. The CDR3 has 13 amino acids. Germline V gives CDR1 SGDLS, CDR2 YYNGEE. The CDR3: CASSGDITGEAFF. CDR3 DNA sequence: TGTGCCAGCAGCGGCGATATAACAGGGGAAGCTTTCTTT.

This chain joins TRBV7-2 and TRBJ1-6; no clear D. V lost 4 bases, J lost 5 bases, and 9 bases lay in between. Germline lookup yields CDR1 SGHTA and CDR2 FQGNSA. The CDR3 loop spans 14 amino acids. CDR3 DNA sequence: TGTGCCAGCAGCTGGTCCTCTAATAATTCACCCCTCCACTTT. Translation gives CASSWSSNNSPLHF.

The chain carries TRBV18 and TRBJ2-2; D may be TRBD2 (6 bases). Looked up from germline, CDR1 is KGHSH and CDR2 is LQKENI. The CDR3 is 15 amino acids. V lost 2 bases, J lost 0 bases, and 7 bases lay in between. CDR3 loop: CASSPAGTNTGELFF. For the CDR3, the DNA is TGTGCCAGCTCACCAGCGGGGACGAACACCGGGGAGCTGTTTTTT.

The J gene is TRBJ1-1, the V gene TRBV11-2, with 10 bases that match TRBD1. CDR3 length equals 17 residues. From germline, CDR1 is SGHAT and CDR2 FQNNGV. The ends lost 5 bases at V and 0 bases at J; junction bases unmatched: 9. The CDR3, as DNA: TGTGCCAGCAGCCGAGGACAGGGGGGTCAATTGAACACTGAAGCTTTCTTT. This sequence encodes CASSRGQGGQLNTEAFF.

The chain carries TRBV9 and TRBJ1-2, with D maybe TRBD1 (5 bases). The ends were cut back, 0 bases at V and 8 bases at J, with 8 bases in the middle. This CDR3 spans 12 amino acids. Per germline, CDR1 SGDLS and CDR2 YYNGEE. The DNA of the CDR3 is TGTGCCAGCAGCGTAGAACGGGGCGGCTACACCTTC. Protein product: CASSVERGGYTF.

In this sample, this clone turned up once. This chain uses TRBV11-2 with TRBJ1-1; no reliable D call. Germline CDR1 SGHAT, CDR2 FQNNGV. The ends were cut back, 5 bases at V and 7 bases at J, with 11 bases in the middle. The CDR3 runs to 12 residues. CDR3 DNA sequence: TGTGCCAGCAGCGTAGGACGGATTGAAGCTTTCTTT. Translating it yields CASSVGRIEAFF. Combining the CDR3 with reference TRBV11-2 and TRBJ1-1 gives the whole variable domain EAGVAQSPRYKIIEKRQSVAFWCNPISGHATLYWYQQILGQGPKLLIQFQNNGVVDDSQLPKDRFSAERLKGVDSTLKIQPAKLEDSAVYLCASSVGRIEAFFGQGTRLTVV.

This sequence joins TRBV29-1 and TRBJ2-7; TRBD1 matches 9 bases. The CDR3 sequence is 11 residues long. CDR1 is SQVTM, CDR2 ANQGSEA, per germline. Trimming at V came to 6 bases and at J to 4 bases, leaving 1 base not matched to a gene. The CDR3 here is CSVQGAYEQYF. As DNA, the CDR3 is TGCAGCGTACAGGGGGCATACGAGCAGTACTTC.

The chain uses TRBV30 and TRBJ2-2, with TRBD1 matching 8 bases. The V segment lost 5 bases and the J segment 2 bases; nucleotides outside the gene matches: 7. Germline CDR1 is GTSNPN and CDR2 is SVGIG (reference sequence). CDR3 length equals 15 residues. The CDR3 loop reads CAWGRTGTNTGELFF. CDR3 coding DNA: TGTGCCTGGGGTAGGACAGGGACAAACACCGGGGAGCTGTTTTTT. Full variable domain (rest looked up from reference TRBV30 and TRBJ2-2): SQTIHQWPATLVQPVGSPLSLECTVEGTSNPNLYWYRQAAGRGLQLLFYSVGIGQISSEVPQNLSASRPQDRQFILSSKKLLLSDSGFYLCAWGRTGTNTGELFFGEGSRLTVL.

The chain links TRBV5-1 to TRBJ2-5, with TRBD1 matching 12 bases. The ends lost 3 bases at V and 0 bases at J; junction bases unmatched: 3. The CDR3 runs to 16 residues. Germline V gene lookup returns CDR1 SGHRS and CDR2 YFSETQ. CDR3 sequence: CASSSGTGGYQETQYF. The CDR3 bases are TGCGCCAGCAGCTCGGGGACAGGGGGCTACCAAGAGACCCAGTACTTC.

This chain connects TRBV3-1 (or the pseudogene TRBV3-2) to TRBJ2-7, with D possibly TRBD2 on 7 matching bases. The CDR3 is 16 residues long. CDR1 is LGHDT, CDR2 YNNKEL, per germline (reference sequence). Trimming left V 0 bases short and J 3 bases short, with 15 bases between. The CDR3 sequence is CASSQDSYGGLYEQYF. In DNA form, the CDR3 reads TGTGCCAGCAGCCAAGACAGCTACGGGGGGCTCTACGAGCAGTACTTC.